This TCR beta chain comes out of a study of vaccination effects on CD4 cells after COVID-19. With respect to this clone: Its antigen is not identified.

Data came from immunoSEQ multiplex PCR; TCRdb stores just in-frame clones and leaves some out. The data contain 50,000 to 60,000 clones, roughly 70% of them singletons. In the ViraFEST assay, antigen-specific CD4+ clonotypes were identified by expansion after peptide-pool stimulation. Culture lasted around eleven days before CD4+ T cell isolation. The vaccine recipients had no prior SARS-CoV-2 infection, with negative nucleocapsid antibodies. Germline values: CDR1 GTSNPN, CDR2 SVGIG (reference sequence). CDR3 length: 14 residues. Trimming removed 0 bases at V and 6 bases at J, with 12 bases between. This material consisted of CD4+ T cells from PBMCs cultured with SARS-CoV-2 spike peptides, taken before COVID-19 vaccination. This TCR derives from a human donor who received a COVID-19 vaccine. The chain recombines TRBV30 with TRBJ1-3; D may be TRBD1 (5 bases). Here the CDR3 reads CAWSVRGAENTIYF. DNA for the CDR3: TGTGCCTGGAGTGTAAGAGGGGCGGAAAACACCATATATTTT.